The TCR beta chain under discussion was sequenced for a study of cytomegalovirus exposure and HLA in healthy donors. Broader study findings: The study flagged some 180 TCR beta chains as cytomegalovirus-associated. Relative to the approximately 670-donor mean, N-insertions were reportedly fewer in an Asian-associated ancestry cluster in a later analysis.

PCR primers comprised 60 Vbeta and 13 Jbeta primers. Profiling relied on immunoSEQ multiplex PCR, and the TCRdb table lists in-frame clones only, not all of them. This sample yields around 140,000 clones, of which about 78% are seen a single time; approximately 4% belongs to the top ten. As concerns this clone: The antigen remains undetermined.

The sample consisted of PBMCs. The receptor was isolated from a man in his fifties or sixties in good health and CMV-seropositive.

CDR3 bases: TGTGCCAGCAGCTTTGGTAGCGGGAGCCGGTTTGGCGGGGAGCTGTTTTTT. It codes for CASSFGSGSRFGGELFF. The chain carries TRBV7-2 and TRBJ2-2, with 9 bases identical to TRBD2. From germline, CDR1 is SGHTA and CDR2 FQGNSA. CDR3 length: 17 residues. The ends lost 3 bases at V and 7 bases at J; junction bases unmatched: 12.